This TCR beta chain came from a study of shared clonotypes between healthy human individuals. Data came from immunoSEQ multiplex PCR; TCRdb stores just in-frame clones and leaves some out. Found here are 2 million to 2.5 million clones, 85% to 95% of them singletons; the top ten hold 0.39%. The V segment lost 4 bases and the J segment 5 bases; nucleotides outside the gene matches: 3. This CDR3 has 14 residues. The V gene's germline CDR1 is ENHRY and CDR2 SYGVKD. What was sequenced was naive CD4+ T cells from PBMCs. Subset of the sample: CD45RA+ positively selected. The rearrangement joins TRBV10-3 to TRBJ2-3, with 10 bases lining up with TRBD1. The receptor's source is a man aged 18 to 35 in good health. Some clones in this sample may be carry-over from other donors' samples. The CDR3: CAISGGTGEDTQYF. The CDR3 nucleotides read TGTGCCATCAGTGGTGGGACAGGGGAAGATACGCAGTATTTT.